The T cell receptor beta chain described here comes from a study of low-dose radiotherapy and immunotherapy resistance in tumors. This clonotype has more than one count but fewer than ten. TRAV- and TRBV-specific primers, spanning alpha and beta chains, primed first-strand cDNA. A constant-region primer paired with the V-primer adapter amplified TCRs over around 18 PCR cycles. TCRdb reprocessed the reads via MiXCR and lists one record per CDR3 protein. The table has 95,000 to 100,000 distinct CDR3 sequences, around 20% seen once; the top ten hold roughly 4.3%. The time point here: after trial treatment. Treatment described: LDRT plus nivolumab, ipilimumab, low-dose cyclophosphamide and aspirin (RACIN trial). The source material was PBMCs, sampled after low-dose radiotherapy plus immunotherapy. The clonotype originates from a male donor with prostate cancer.

The CDR3 DNA sequence: TGTGCCAGCAGCTCAGCCGAACCTCCGGGACTCGTGCCCGGGGAGCTGTTTTTT. Amino acids: CASSSAEPPGLVPGELFF. This chain uses TRBV7-8 with TRBJ2-2, with D maybe TRBD2 (6 bases). The CDR3 covers 18 residues. The V gene lost 4 bases and the J gene lost 6 bases, with 24 bases spanning the gap. Per the germline V gene, CDR1 is SGHVS and CDR2 is FQNEAQ.